The present T cell receptor (beta chain) was sequenced within a study of shared clonotypes between healthy human individuals. Naive CD8 populations comprised CD45RO-negative cells positively selected for CCR7, excluding terminally differentiated effector memory CD45RA+ cells. Sequencing was at deep level. Every immunoSEQ plate was one replicate of a subset's evenly spread DNA. Profiled with immunoSEQ multiplex PCR; TCRdb holds only in-frame clones, not every one. The sample records approximately 2,000,000 clones, approximately 92% being singletons. This CDR3 spans 15 amino acids. Looked up from germline, CDR1 is MNHEY and CDR2 is SMNVEV (reference sequence). V was cut by 3 bases and J by 8 bases, with 17 bases left in between.

J is TRBJ2-1 and V is TRBV27, with D perhaps TRBD2 (6 bases). Sequencing was carried out using naive CD8+ T cells from PBMCs. The TCR sequence derives from a man between 18 and 35 years old in good health. Some clones in this sample may be carry-over from other donors' samples. The CDR3 sequence: CASSFTPAGSHEQFF. Written as DNA, the CDR3 is TGTGCCAGCAGTTTCACCCCGGCCGGGAGCCATGAGCAGTTCTTC.